The clone carrying this TCR beta chain has only one observation. The sample originates from a study of blood T cell repertoires in COVID-19. On the study more broadly: Sites in the United States, Italy and Spain provided acute and convalescent COVID-19 samples. PBMCs, B-cell-depleted T cells, or T cells were the source of the cDNA or gDNA that made up the material.

Original analysis: It was from reference gene primer amplification that nucleated cell counts were estimated. Method: immunoSEQ multiplex PCR; TCRdb's copy keeps in-frame clones and lacks some. V and J calls plus clone size are reproduced from that table; the DNA served to infer D and trimming. The sample consists of fewer than 250,000 clones, 75% to 85% of them appearing once. Per the germline V gene, CDR1 is SGHVS and CDR2 is FQNEAQ. V lost 2 bases and J lost 0, with 10 bases in between. This CDR3 comprises 16 residues. Material: peripheral blood. The sequence was collected from a woman aged 70-85 years with acute or convalescent COVID-19. The rearrangement joins TRBV7-8 to TRBJ1-4, with D unclear. CDR3 DNA: TGTGCCAGCAGCTTAATAGCGTCTGCAACTAATGAAAAACTGTTTTTT. Its protein is CASSLIASATNEKLFF.